This is a list of T cell receptor beta chains from one sample in a study of blood T cells in healthy people across ages. TCRdb fed the 5' RACE reads into MiXCR, producing one record per CDR3 protein. Here the sample spans about 800,000 distinct CDR3 sequences, 20% to 25% being singletons. The same sample was also used in a study of T cells of mothers and their children.

What was sequenced was blood. These receptors all stem from a boy aged 5-17 years in good health. Each CDR3 is given with its conserved first and last residue. For some rows the clone size is stated as once, few or many, or as a class when expanded; others skip it.

>few|TRBJ2-1|TRBV4-1
CASSQDALTSGGYNEQFF
>NA|TRBJ2-5|TRBV5-1
CASSLAAGGFETQYF
>NA|TRBJ2-7|TRBV12-3/TRBV12-4
CASSLARDLSYEQYF
>few|TRBJ2-3|TRBV28
CASSFSGSKSDTQYF
>NA|TRBJ2-1|TRBV20-1
CSAARTGILGEQFF
>few|NA|TRBV13
CASSLVSAHYEQYF
>few|TRBJ1-4|TRBV9
CASSVGWQTNNEKLFF
>few|TRBJ2-7|TRBV21-1
CASSRTRGYEQYF
>NA|TRBJ2-1|TRBV7-2
CASSLSPTRTSYNEQFF
>NA|TRBJ2-5|TRBV7-2
CASSLWREAETQYF
>NA|TRBJ2-5|TRBV3-1
CASSRGTLIGETQYF
>few|NA|TRBV6-6
CASYLAGGAYNEQFF
>few|TRBJ2-5|TRBV20-1
CSASPGGLAGHPSYGQYF
>NA|TRBJ2-5|TRBV21-1
CASSSPPCGGTAEETQYF
>few|TRBJ2-5|TRBV11-2
CASSLGADEETQYF
>NA|TRBJ1-5|TRBV12-3/TRBV12-4
CASSSTGGTAGQPQHF
>NA|TRBJ1-5|TRBV7-9
CASSGDSISNQPQHF
>NA|TRBJ2-1|TRBV4-3
CASSQEALASYNEQFF
>few|NA|TRBV10-3
CAISREAHYEQYF
>many|TRBJ2-5|TRBV29-1
CSARDGGETQYF
>NA|TRBJ2-7|TRBV7-2
CASSSQRGITYEQYF
>many|TRBJ2-3|TRBV7-9
CASSPRGPDTQYF
>few|TRBJ1-2|TRBV6-6
CASSYSGRAPHGYTF
>few|TRBJ1-2|TRBV5-1
CASSDRGTGGFEDGYTF